This passage covers 4 T cell receptor beta chains from one sample sequenced in a study of blood T cell repertoires in COVID-19. Assay used: immunoSEQ multiplex PCR; TCRdb lists only in-frame clones, some missing. The table records about 260,000 clones, approximately 85% of them present only once. Sequencing was carried out using peripheral blood. All receptors derive from a human donor in a cohort sampled during active COVID-19.

The chain joins TRBV3-1 (or the pseudogene TRBV3-2) to TRBJ1-5; D is unresolved. This CDR3 has 16 amino acids. Trimming shortened V by 2 bases and J by 4 bases, and 15 bases separated the two germline ends. Germline V gene sequence: CDR1 LGHDT, CDR2 YNNKEL (reference sequence). CDR3 residues: CASSQIVQVLNQPQHF. CDR3 nucleotide sequence: TGTGCCAGCAGCCAAATTGTCCAGGTCTTAAATCAGCCCCAGCATTTT.

The rearrangement uses TRBV27 and TRBJ2-7; 10 nucleotides agree with TRBD1. The CDR3 runs to 15 residues. The V and J ends lost 5 bases and 1 base, in that order; junction bases with no gene match: 5. Germline CDR1 MNHEY, CDR2 SMNVEV (reference sequence). The CDR3 coding sequence is TGTGCCAGCAGTCCGACAGGGGGCAGGTCCTACGAGCAGTACTTC. Its translation: CASSPTGGRSYEQYF.

This chain joins TRBV19 and TRBJ2-5, with 8 nucleotides matching TRBD1. The CDR3 totals 15 residues. Looked up from germline, CDR1 is LNHDA and CDR2 is SQIVND (reference sequence). J lost 5 bases, V lost 1 base, and 6 bases had no gene match. CDR3 protein: CASSIARTGSETQYF. In DNA, the CDR3 is TGTGCCAGTAGTATAGCCCGGACAGGGAGTGAGACCCAGTACTTC.

This chain links TRBV12-2 with TRBJ2-7; the DNA was not compared with TRBD2, the D call given in the table. TRBV12-2 is a listed pseudogene. The CDR3 runs to 18 residues. CDR3 protein: CASRLGKTGTSGAYEQYF. CDR3 DNA: TGTGCAAGTCGCTTAGGCAAAACCGGGACTAGCGGGGCCTACGAGCAGTACTTC.